Listed below are T cell receptor beta chains from one sample, sequenced in a study of identical twins. TCRdb passed the 5' RACE reads through MiXCR, listing each CDR3 protein once. Here the sample spans just under 550,000 distinct CDR3 sequences, around 15% being singletons. This sample was also put to use in a study of yellow fever vaccine responses in identical twins.

Material: CD4+ T cells sorted from blood. These receptor sequences come from a woman aged 18-30 years in good health. The conserved cysteine and the conserved F or W are not part of the CDR3 here. The size field is filled for only some rows; it gives once, few, many or a size class.

clone_size: NA; v_call: TRBV20-1; cdr3_length: 12; j_call: TRBJ2-5; cdr3_aa: SARVRTGIETQY
clone_size: few; v_call: TRBV2; cdr3_length: 11; j_call: TRBJ1-2; cdr3_aa: ASRGGEIGGYT
clone_size: few; v_call: TRBV6-5; cdr3_length: 12; j_call: TRBJ1-2; cdr3_aa: ASSYSRGNYGYT
clone_size: NA; v_call: TRBV10-3; cdr3_length: 10; j_call: TRBJ1-2; cdr3_aa: AISERVHGYT
clone_size: few; v_call: TRBV7-8; cdr3_length: 13; j_call: TRBJ2-3; cdr3_aa: ASSARQGPQDTQY
clone_size: NA; v_call: TRBV7-9; cdr3_length: 15; j_call: TRBJ2-3; cdr3_aa: ASSLVGLAFSTDTQY
clone_size: NA; v_call: TRBV7-6; cdr3_length: 16; j_call: TRBJ2-1; cdr3_aa: ASSLLPGAGASYNEQF
clone_size: few; v_call: TRBV5-5; cdr3_length: 11; j_call: TRBJ2-3; cdr3_aa: ASSLDWPDTQY
clone_size: NA; v_call: TRBV3-1; cdr3_length: 13; j_call: TRBJ1-1; cdr3_aa: ASSHYASTNTEAF
clone_size: NA; v_call: TRBV10-3; cdr3_length: 14; j_call: TRBJ2-2; cdr3_aa: AIRKGEGGITGELF
clone_size: NA; v_call: TRBV6-2/TRBV6-3; cdr3_length: 14; j_call: TRBJ2-6; cdr3_aa: ASSYFRGGGANVLT
clone_size: few; v_call: TRBV7-9; cdr3_length: 13; j_call: TRBJ2-3; cdr3_aa: ASSFPGASTDTQY
clone_size: few; v_call: TRBV11-2; cdr3_length: 15; j_call: TRBJ2-5; cdr3_aa: ASSLGGLAGVGETQY
clone_size: NA; v_call: TRBV2; cdr3_length: 11; j_call: TRBJ2-7; cdr3_aa: ASSEESSYEQY
clone_size: NA; v_call: TRBV27; cdr3_length: 14; j_call: TRBJ2-2; cdr3_aa: ASRPQRTANTGELF
clone_size: many; v_call: TRBV12-3/TRBV12-4; cdr3_length: 9; j_call: TRBJ2-1; cdr3_aa: ASSFYYEQF
clone_size: few; v_call: TRBV3-1; cdr3_length: 13; j_call: TRBJ2-1; cdr3_aa: ASSLRLAGNNEQF
clone_size: NA; v_call: TRBV20-1; cdr3_length: 11; j_call: TRBJ2-3; cdr3_aa: SARVSGGNTQY
clone_size: many; v_call: TRBV15; cdr3_length: 14; j_call: TRBJ2-3; cdr3_aa: ATSREDAVRTDTQY
clone_size: NA; v_call: TRBV19; cdr3_length: 11; j_call: TRBJ1-5; cdr3_aa: ASNMRWDQPQH
clone_size: few; v_call: TRBV7-2; cdr3_length: 14; j_call: TRBJ2-1; cdr3_aa: ASSRLAGRLGGEQF
clone_size: NA; v_call: TRBV12-3/TRBV12-4; cdr3_length: 13; j_call: TRBJ1-6; cdr3_aa: ASTANRALNSPLH
clone_size: NA; v_call: TRBV5-1; cdr3_length: 11; j_call: TRBJ2-1; cdr3_aa: ASSLDRANEQF
clone_size: NA; v_call: TRBV5-1; cdr3_length: 12; j_call: TRBJ2-5; cdr3_aa: ASRTGTGEETQY
clone_size: many; v_call: TRBV12-3/TRBV12-4; cdr3_length: 13; j_call: TRBJ2-3; cdr3_aa: ASSFYGSSTDTQY
clone_size: few; v_call: TRBV10-3; cdr3_length: 12; j_call: TRBJ2-5; cdr3_aa: AINSGQGQETQY
clone_size: NA; v_call: TRBV12-3/TRBV12-4; cdr3_length: 12; j_call: TRBJ2-1; cdr3_aa: AISSGQGADEQF
clone_size: many; v_call: TRBV29-1; cdr3_length: 11; j_call: TRBJ2-3; cdr3_aa: SVVPQGTDTQY
clone_size: few; v_call: TRBV20-1; cdr3_length: 13; j_call: TRBJ2-3; cdr3_aa: SALAGGLLTDTQY
clone_size: NA; v_call: TRBV18; cdr3_length: 18; j_call: TRBJ2-1; cdr3_aa: ASSPVGTSGSHPSYNEQF
clone_size: NA; v_call: TRBV15; cdr3_length: 12; j_call: TRBJ2-1; cdr3_aa: ATRRDRQGNEQF
clone_size: NA; v_call: TRBV10-3; cdr3_length: 14; j_call: TRBJ2-2; cdr3_aa: AIRPWDGTNTGELF
clone_size: many; v_call: TRBV5-1; cdr3_length: 10; j_call: TRBJ2-3; cdr3_aa: ASSLQGVTQY
clone_size: NA; v_call: TRBV19; cdr3_length: 15; j_call: TRBJ2-2; cdr3_aa: ASSIGTSGDRAGELF
clone_size: NA; v_call: TRBV5-4; cdr3_length: 11; j_call: TRBJ2-2; cdr3_aa: ASSRDGTGELF
clone_size: NA; v_call: TRBV6-4; cdr3_length: 14; j_call: TRBJ2-1; cdr3_aa: ASSDSGDSGYNEQF
clone_size: NA; v_call: TRBV29-1; cdr3_length: 12; j_call: TRBJ2-5; cdr3_aa: SASTGSAWETQY
clone_size: NA; v_call: TRBV5-1; cdr3_length: 15; j_call: TRBJ2-5; cdr3_aa: ASSSTPPGGKQETQY
clone_size: once; v_call: TRBV12-3/TRBV12-4; cdr3_length: 15; j_call: TRBJ2-1; cdr3_aa: ASSPLRGTSGRFEQF
clone_size: few; v_call: TRBV25-1; cdr3_length: 12; j_call: TRBJ2-1; cdr3_aa: ASSESARGAGQF
clone_size: NA; v_call: TRBV4-1; cdr3_length: 14; j_call: TRBJ2-6; cdr3_aa: ASSQAVASGANVLT
clone_size: NA; v_call: TRBV20-1; cdr3_length: 13; j_call: TRBJ2-3; cdr3_aa: SARFGGLSTDTQY
clone_size: NA; v_call: TRBV10-3; cdr3_length: 12; j_call: TRBJ2-7; cdr3_aa: ATRDREGPYEQY
clone_size: NA; v_call: TRBV6-1; cdr3_length: 11; j_call: TRBJ2-7; cdr3_aa: ASKRQGSYEQY
clone_size: NA; v_call: TRBV18; cdr3_length: 11; j_call: TRBJ2-7; cdr3_aa: ASSPITSYEQY
clone_size: few; v_call: TRBV20-1; cdr3_length: 11; j_call: TRBJ2-7; cdr3_aa: SATGNQPYEQY
clone_size: NA; v_call: TRBV10-1; cdr3_length: 13; j_call: TRBJ2-3; cdr3_aa: ASSERQGGTDTQY
clone_size: NA; v_call: TRBV2; cdr3_length: 11; j_call: TRBJ2-3; cdr3_aa: ASSGALRDTQY
clone_size: NA; v_call: TRBV18; cdr3_length: 13; j_call: TRBJ2-7; cdr3_aa: ASSPQGPASGEQY
clone_size: many; v_call: TRBV10-3; cdr3_length: 14; j_call: TRBJ2-7; cdr3_aa: AIGGRSAKESYEQY
clone_size: few; v_call: TRBV29-1; cdr3_length: 11; j_call: TRBJ1-2; cdr3_aa: SASQGTYYGYT
clone_size: few; v_call: TRBV5-1; cdr3_length: 16; j_call: TRBJ2-1; cdr3_aa: ASSPTELSHSSYNEQF
clone_size: few; v_call: TRBV14; cdr3_length: 13; j_call: TRBJ2-3; cdr3_aa: ASSNREVFGDTQY